The 11 T cell receptor beta chains given below trace back to one sample, sequenced in a study of blood T cell repertoires in COVID-19. This table comes from immunoSEQ multiplex PCR, and its TCRdb copy is limited to in-frame clones, with some not included. Of some 200,000 clones listed, roughly 90% are singletons. Material for sequencing was peripheral blood. The origin of the receptors is a woman between 55 and 75 years old with COVID-19, enrolled during active disease.

The chain is built from TRBV19 and TRBJ2-5; D is ambiguous. The CDR3 consists of 11 residues. Trimming removed 3 bases at V and 5 bases at J, with 4 bases between. Germline loops: CDR1 LNHDA, CDR2 SQIVND (reference sequence). The CDR3 loop is CASSILETQYF. Here the CDR3 DNA reads TGTGCCAGTAGTATCCTGGAGACCCAGTACTTC.

The gene calls are TRBV28 and TRBJ1-5; D gene ambiguous. The ends were cut back, 5 bases at V and 0 bases at J, with 11 bases in the middle. CDR3 length: 15 amino acids. Germline loops: CDR1 MDHEN, CDR2 SYDVKM. The CDR3 DNA reads as TGTGCCAGCAGTAAGTCATTCGGTAGCAATCAGCCCCAGCATTTT. Protein product: CASSKSFGSNQPQHF.

This chain connects TRBV5-1 to TRBJ1-3; D perhaps matches TRBD1 (6 bases). V dropped 0 bases and J dropped 3 bases, with 13 bases sitting between them. Germline V gene sequence: CDR1 SGHRS, CDR2 YFSETQ. The CDR3 consists of 16 residues. The chain's CDR3 is CASSLEVRGYGNTIYF. CDR3 coding DNA: TGCGCCAGCAGCTTGGAGGTCAGGGGTTATGGAAACACCATATATTTT.

The rearrangement links TRBV7-3 to TRBJ2-1; 12 bases map to TRBD2. V dropped 1 base and J dropped 4; count of bases not matched to a gene: 11. This CDR3 is built from 19 residues. Germline CDR1 reads SGHTA; CDR2 reads FQGTGA. For the CDR3, the DNA is TGTGCCAGCAGCTTAAGCCCGTCGGCTAGCGGGAGGGTTTACAATGAGCAGTTCTTC. Translation: CASSLSPSASGRVYNEQFF.

This clone has a handful of counts. The chain carries TRBV7-2 and TRBJ1-5; D is ambiguous. The CDR3 extends over 14 amino acids. V dropped 5 bases and J dropped 3 bases, with 11 bases sitting between them. Per the germline V gene, CDR1 is SGHTA and CDR2 is FQGNSA. CDR3 sequence (DNA): TGTGCCAGCAGCCCCGGAGGGCCCAATCAGCCCCAGCATTTT. Protein sequence: CASSPGGPNQPQHF.

The V call is TRBV24-1, the J call TRBJ2-5, with 10 positions matching TRBD2. V lost 4 bases, J lost 4 bases, and 5 bases stayed unmatched. Germline V lookup: CDR1 KGHDR, CDR2 SFDVKD. The CDR3 extends over 15 amino acids. The CDR3 sequence: CATSELAGVAETQYF. In DNA, the CDR3 is TGTGCCACCAGTGAGCTAGCGGGAGTCGCAGAGACCCAGTACTTC.

The genes are TRBV7-9 and TRBJ2-2; 13 nucleotides align to TRBD2. J gave up 4 bases and V 4 bases, and 0 bases lay outside the gene matches. The germline gives CDR1 SEHNR, CDR2 FQNEAQ (reference sequence). The CDR3 runs 15 residues. The CDR3 DNA sequence: TGTGCCAGCAGCTGGACTAGCGGGAGCACCGGGGAGCTGTTTTTT. It translates to CASSWTSGSTGELFF.

The chain uses TRBV9 and TRBJ2-2, with D possibly TRBD1 on 5 matching bases. Germline V gene data show CDR1 as SGDLS and CDR2 as YYNGEE. This CDR3 is built from 17 residues. V was clipped by 0 bases and J by 5 bases, with 17 bases between them. In DNA, the CDR3 is TGTGCCAGCAGCGTAGGTGGGGCAGGGTTTGTGACCGGGGAGCTGTTTTTT. Translation: CASSVGGAGFVTGELFF.

The gene calls are TRBV9 and TRBJ2-2; TRBD1 matches at 9 bases. From germline, CDR1 is SGDLS and CDR2 YYNGEE. With 4 bases clipped from V and 0 bases from J, the junction kept 7 bases outside the gene matches. The CDR3 contains 17 residues. In nucleotides, the CDR3 is TGTGCCAGCAGCCCCTGGACAGGGGACCCGAACACCGGGGAGCTGTTTTTT. Translating it yields CASSPWTGDPNTGELFF.

CDR3 DNA sequence: TGTGCCTGCCTCAGGGGACAGTATAATTCACCCCTCCACTTT. This codes for CACLRGQYNSPLHF. The chain is built from TRBV28 and TRBJ1-6, with 7 bases fitting TRBD1. The trim removed 11 bases at V and 4 bases at J, leaving 8 bases unmatched. CDR3 length: 14 amino acids. From germline, CDR1 is MDHEN and CDR2 SYDVKM.

This sequence joins TRBV9 and TRBJ2-7; D gene ambiguous. The CDR3 runs 13 residues. Trimming took off 2 bases at V and 0 bases at J, with 6 bases between the two ends. The germline V gene has CDR1 SGDLS and CDR2 YYNGEE. The CDR3 DNA reads TGTGCCAGCAGCGTGGGCAGCTCCTACGAGCAGTACTTC. Its translation: CASSVGSSYEQYF.